The 28 T cell receptor beta chains in this list originate from one sample, sequenced in a study of OX40 agonist ivuxolimab in advanced cancers. Here immunoSEQ multiplex PCR was the method, and the copy in TCRdb shows in-frame clones only, minus some. The sample lists 50,000 to 70,000 clones, about 90% occurring once. The sample here was CD4+ or CD8+ T cells sorted from blood, taken in a trial of the OX40 agonist ivuxolimab. The receptors originated from an adult with an advanced solid tumor such as melanoma, head and neck, liver or kidney cancer.

The gene calls are TRBV18 and TRBJ2-2; 7 bases are a match to TRBD2. CDR1 and CDR2 from the germline V gene are KGHSH and LQKENI. V was pared by 0 bases and J by 4 bases, with 5 bases of the junction left unmatched. There are 16 residues in the CDR3. Written as DNA, the CDR3 is TGTGCCAGCTCACCACCGGCGGGAGAGGTCACCGGGGAGCTGTTTTTT. This sequence encodes CASSPPAGEVTGELFF.

This clone was detected once. The rearrangement joins TRBV7-9 to TRBJ2-1; 10 bases map to TRBD2. The CDR3 is 15 residues long. After removal of 5 bases from V and 7 bases from J, the junction contained 8 bases not matched to a gene. Germline V gene sequence: CDR1 SEHNR, CDR2 FQNEAQ (reference sequence). CDR3 nucleotides: TGTGCCAGCAGCACCCTAGCGGGAGCGGGAAATGAGCAGTTCTTC. As protein: CASSTLAGAGNEQFF.

The gene calls are TRBV27 and TRBJ2-7, with D perhaps being TRBD1 or TRBD2 (5 bases each). CDR1 and CDR2 from the germline V gene are MNHEY and SMNVEV (reference sequence). The CDR3 is 13 amino acids. Trimming pared 3 bases from V and 2 bases from J, leaving 8 bases between. The DNA of the CDR3 is TGTGCCAGCAGTTTGGGGGACGCCTACGAGCAGTACTTC. Its translation: CASSLGDAYEQYF.

The rearrangement joins TRBV5-1 to TRBJ2-7, with D tentatively TRBD1 (5 bases). The CDR3 length is 16 residues. CDR1 is SGHRS, CDR2 YFSETQ, per germline. V lost 0 bases and J 2 bases, leaving 15 bases between the germline ends. The CDR3 bases are TGCGCCAGCAGCTTGGCGCTTGGGGCCCGAACCTACGAGCAGTACTTC. Translated: CASSLALGARTYEQYF.

The chain is built from TRBV29-1 and TRBJ2-3; a possible D gene is TRBD2 (5 bases). Deletions cut 0 bases from V and 5 bases from J, with 12 bases between. Germline lookup yields CDR1 SQVTM and CDR2 ANQGSEA. The CDR3 is made up of 14 amino acids. This chain's CDR3 is CSVEDRGEGDTQYF. In nucleotides, the CDR3 is TGCAGCGTTGAAGATCGGGGAGAGGGAGATACGCAGTATTTT.

CDR3 nucleotide sequence: TGTGCCAGTAGTATGGTCCCGAACTATGGCTACACCTTC. Its translation: CASSMVPNYGYTF. The genes are TRBV19 and TRBJ1-2; no clear D. V lost 3 bases to trimming and J lost 2 bases, with 7 bases between them. CDR3 size: 13 residues. CDR1 and CDR2 (germline): LNHDA, SQIVND (reference sequence).

This sequence joins TRBV7-9 and TRBJ2-2; TRBD2 might be the D (5 bases). Trimming took off 0 bases at V and 5 bases at J, with 22 bases between the two ends. The CDR3 consists of 19 residues. Germline V gene sequence: CDR1 SEHNR, CDR2 FQNEAQ (reference sequence). The CDR3 DNA sequence: TGTGCCAGCAGCTTAGCTGGGAGTCAAAGGGCCCGAGGGACCGGGGAGCTGTTTTTT. This encodes CASSLAGSQRARGTGELFF.

The CDR3 DNA is TGTGCCAGCAGTTACTCGGGCGGACAGGGGTGGGATACGCAGTATTTT. It codes for CASSYSGGQGWDTQYF. The chain recombines TRBV6-5 with TRBJ2-3; TRBD1 agrees at 9 bases. V was pared by 0 bases and J by 6 bases, with 7 bases of the junction left unmatched. There are 16 residues in the CDR3. Germline lookup yields CDR1 MNHEY and CDR2 SVGAGI.

This clone has a single count. The gene calls are TRBV28 and TRBJ2-3; the D gene is possibly TRBD2 (6 bases). The CDR3 is 14 residues long. Trimming cost V 1 base and J 3 bases, with 8 bases left between them. Looked up from germline, CDR1 is MDHEN and CDR2 is SYDVKM. CDR3 DNA: TGTGCCAGCAGTTTATTGGGGGGAACAGATACGCAGTATTTT. Protein sequence: CASSLLGGTDTQYF.

The chain is built from TRBV15 and TRBJ1-2; TRBD1 might be the D (6 bases). The CDR3 runs to 15 residues. In germline, CDR1 is LNHNV, CDR2 YYDKDF (reference sequence). Trimming pared 0 bases from V and 3 bases from J, leaving 11 bases between. The CDR3 region is CATSRDERTDYGYTF. In nucleotides, the CDR3 is TGTGCCACCAGCAGAGATGAAAGGACAGACTATGGCTACACCTTC.

The chain couples TRBV6-7 to TRBJ1-5; no reliable D call. TRBV6-7 qualifies as an ORF whose function is uncertain. V lost 8 bases, J lost 9 bases, and 14 bases lay in between. The CDR3 has 12 amino acids. The DNA of the CDR3 is TGTGCCAGCCTGAGCGGTCGGTGGCCCCAGCATTTT. Translation: CASLSGRWPQHF.

This clone was detected only once. The chain is built from TRBV7-9 and TRBJ2-1, with D possibly being TRBD1 (6 bases). The V end was cut by 5 bases, the J end by 3 bases, with 26 bases between. CDR1 and CDR2 from the germline V gene are SEHNR and FQNEAQ (reference sequence). The CDR3 spans 19 residues. The CDR3 spells CASSPAARGPEGLYNEQFF. The DNA for the CDR3 is TGTGCCAGCAGCCCGGCGGCCAGGGGTCCCGAGGGCCTCTACAATGAGCAGTTCTTC.

Details on this clone: Other DNA sequences in this sample translate to the same CDR3. CDR3 in amino acids: CASSELAGGQETQYF. CDR3 nucleotide sequence: TGTGCCAGCAGTGAACTAGCGGGAGGGCAAGAGACCCAGTACTTC. The chain joins TRBV6-1 to TRBJ2-5; TRBD2 aligns across 12 bases. The CDR3 runs 15 residues. Germline values: CDR1 MNHNS, CDR2 SASEGT. V gave up 2 bases and J gave up 2 bases; unmatched junction bases: 0.

The chain uses TRBV27 and TRBJ2-1, with a tentative D call TRBD1 (7 bases). Germline CDR1 reads MNHEY; CDR2 reads SMNVEV (reference sequence). V was clipped by 6 bases and J by 4 bases, with 16 bases between them. CDR3 size: 15 residues. This chain's CDR3 is CASSQQGRRYNEQFF. The DNA of the CDR3 is TGTGCCAGCAGCCAACAGGGGAGGAGATACAATGAGCAGTTCTTC.

The J gene is TRBJ1-3, the V gene TRBV28; 7 bases map to TRBD1. Germline V gene lookup returns CDR1 MDHEN and CDR2 SYDVKM. Unmatched junction bases numbered 18, after V lost 5 bases and J lost 2 bases. The CDR3 has 19 residues. The CDR3 sequence: CASSHQAPTGIGTGNTIYF. CDR3 DNA sequence: TGTGCCAGCAGTCATCAAGCACCGACAGGGATCGGTACTGGAAACACCATATATTTT.

This clone has more than one count but fewer than ten. The chain combines TRBV7-9 with TRBJ2-7; D uncertain. With 3 bases removed from V and 5 bases from J, the gap between germline ends came to 8 bases. The CDR3 runs to 12 residues. Germline V gives CDR1 SEHNR, CDR2 FQNEAQ (reference sequence). The chain's CDR3 is CASSFVGNEQYF. The CDR3 DNA sequence: TGTGCCAGCAGCTTTGTAGGGAACGAGCAGTACTTC.

V and J are TRBV20-1 and TRBJ2-1; possibly TRBD2 for D (6 bases). Germline V gives CDR1 DFQATT, CDR2 SNEGSKA (reference sequence). The CDR3 consists of 11 residues. This chain's CDR3 is CNTGGNNEQFF. The CDR3 region has the DNA TGCAATACTGGCGGGAACAATGAGCAGTTCTTC.

This clone was found once. At one end, the junction sequence differs from germline, possibly due to a read error. As DNA, the CDR3 is TGCGCCAGCAGCCAGGGCGTTTGGGACTTGCCCCGGCATTTT. Its translation is CASSQGVWDLPRHF. The gene calls are TRBV4-1 and TRBJ1-5, with a possible D match to TRBD1 (5 bases). CDR3 length: 14 residues. Germline V CDR1 and CDR2: MGHRA, YSYEKL.

This sequence joins TRBV11-2 and TRBJ2-5, with D possibly being TRBD1 or TRBD2 (5 bases each). The germline V gene has CDR1 SGHAT and CDR2 FQNNGV. V was cut by 2 bases and J by 4 bases, with 17 bases left in between. The length of the CDR3 is 16 residues. CDR3 residues: CASSLSTGPERETQYF. The CDR3 coding sequence is TGTGCCAGCAGCTTATCTACGGGGCCCGAGCGAGAGACCCAGTACTTC.

The chain has TRBV7-8 and TRBJ2-5; the D is unclear. The CDR3 covers 15 residues. Trimming stripped 3 bases from V and 2 bases from J, with 13 bases between. Germline V gives CDR1 SGHVS, CDR2 FQNEAQ. The CDR3 sequence is CASSFGWQNQETQYF. The CDR3 DNA reads TGTGCCAGCAGCTTCGGATGGCAAAATCAAGAGACCCAGTACTTC.

This clone is a singleton in its sample. The V and J genes are TRBV28 and TRBJ2-7; perhaps TRBD1 as D (6 bases). Trimming removed 8 bases from V and 2 bases from J, with 13 bases in between. The V gene's germline CDR1 is MDHEN and CDR2 SYDVKM. This CDR3 comprises 13 residues. Written as DNA, the CDR3 is TGTGCCAGCCGAGGGACATTTACCTACGAGCAGTACTTC. This codes for CASRGTFTYEQYF.

This chain uses TRBV10-3 with TRBJ2-7; 10 bases line up with TRBD2. The CDR3 has 16 amino acids. The trim removed 4 bases at V and 3 bases at J, leaving 9 bases unmatched. Per the germline V gene, CDR1 is ENHRY and CDR2 is SYGVKD. CDR3 in amino acids: CAISVLRLAGIYEQYF. The CDR3 DNA follows: TGTGCCATCAGTGTCTTGAGACTAGCGGGTATCTACGAGCAGTACTTC.

In its sample, this clone was seen once. V and J are TRBV7-9 and TRBJ2-5; D is uncertain. This CDR3 region has 12 residues. Germline CDR1 and CDR2: SEHNR and FQNEAQ (reference sequence). V was cut by 0 bases and J by 11 bases, with 10 bases left in between. CDR3 DNA sequence: TGTGCCAGCAGCTTAGCGCACACCTTTCAGTACTTC. Its protein is CASSLAHTFQYF.

V is TRBV28 and J is TRBJ2-7; D might be TRBD1 (6 bases). This CDR3 is 13 amino acids long. CDR1 MDHEN and CDR2 SYDVKM come from the germline V gene. The V end was cut by 3 bases, the J end by 4 bases, with 10 bases between. This CDR3 is CASSFGQGYEQYF. CDR3 in DNA: TGTGCCAGCAGTTTTGGGCAGGGGTACGAGCAGTACTTC.

The chain carries TRBV14 and TRBJ2-7, with 7 positions matching TRBD2. V was pared by 3 bases and J by 3 bases, with 5 bases of the junction left unmatched. Germline V gene lookup returns CDR1 SGHDN and CDR2 FVKESK. This CDR3 is built from 14 residues. CDR3 bases: TGTGCCAGCAGCCATCTAGCGGATGACTACGAGCAGTACTTC. Its translation: CASSHLADDYEQYF.

This chain uses TRBV27 with TRBJ1-2; D uncertain. Trimming stripped 5 bases from V and 4 bases from J, with 11 bases between. The germline CDR1 and CDR2 sequences are MNHEY and SMNVEV (reference sequence). The CDR3 has 13 amino acids. CDR3 bases: TGTGCCAGCAGTCCGGCGGACTTCTATGGCTACACCTTC. This translates into CASSPADFYGYTF.

V usage is TRBV27 and J usage is TRBJ1-1; D might be TRBD1 (6 bases). This CDR3 is 16 amino acids long. Per germline, CDR1 MNHEY and CDR2 SMNVEV (reference sequence). Trimming cost V 3 bases and J 4 bases, with 18 bases left between them. CDR3 DNA: TGTGCCAGCAGTTTCCTGAGCACAGGGCCGGTCACTGAAGCTTTCTTT. It yields the protein CASSFLSTGPVTEAFF.

The chain combines TRBV7-6 with TRBJ2-7; 9 bases are a match to TRBD2. The CDR3 runs to 13 residues. Germline loops: CDR1 SGHVS, CDR2 FNYEAQ. V lost 5 bases to trimming and J lost 7 bases; unmatched junction nucleotides: 6. CDR3 in amino acids: CASSRGLAWEQYF. The CDR3 nucleotides read TGTGCCAGCAGCAGAGGACTAGCGTGGGAGCAGTACTTC.